This T cell receptor beta chain was documented in a study of blood T cell repertoires in COVID-19. In the source study's methods: By means of reference gene primer amplification, nucleated cell counts were estimated. The table came from immunoSEQ multiplex PCR; TCRdb's copy has only in-frame clones and leaves some out. The DNA was the basis for D and trimming; V, J and clone size are from that table. This table has more than 150,000 clones, 81% appearing once. Followed over time, Seattle patients had been enrolled while infection was active. The length of the CDR3 is 15 residues. Germline V lookup: CDR1 SGHDT, CDR2 YYEEEE. V trimming: 3 bases; J trimming: 2 bases; junction bases outside the gene matches: 4.

Sequencing input: peripheral blood. The sequence was obtained from a woman older than 75 with COVID-19, enrolled during active disease. This rearrangement joins TRBV5-6 to TRBJ2-3; 9 bases map to TRBD2. The CDR3 spells CASSSLAGATDTQYF. CDR3 nucleotides: TGTGCCAGCAGCTCTTTAGCGGGGGCCACAGATACGCAGTATTTT.